This T cell receptor beta chain appears in the sequencing data of a study of cytomegalovirus exposure and HLA in healthy donors. Findings and caveats of the study: The likely explanation for a cluster of highly shared sequence variants was sequencing artifact. In a later analysis, CMV-associated beta chains were mostly HLA-associated, it appeared. Researchers reportedly found TCR beta sequences accurately predicted most subjects' HLA-A and HLA-B alleles.

In the case of this clone: The antigen is not known.

This PCR relied on a set of 60 Vbeta primers and 13 Jbeta primers. Sequenced by immunoSEQ multiplex PCR; TCRdb stores in-frame clones only, minus some. The sample lists approximately 82,000 clones, around 81% seen once, with 1.6% in the top ten. Though nominally healthy at sampling, donors likely had unrecorded immune exposures. After removal of 3 bases from V and 2 bases from J, the junction contained 5 bases not matched to a gene. Germline CDR1 and CDR2: SGHRS and YFSETQ. CDR3 length equals 15 residues. The sample comprised PBMCs. This receptor was taken from a middle-aged man in good health and CMV-seronegative. The rearrangement joins TRBV5-1 to TRBJ2-1; 7 bases map to TRBD2. The CDR3 nucleotides are TGCGCCAGCAGCTCAAGCGGGACCGCCTACAATGAGCAGTTCTTC. Its protein is CASSSSGTAYNEQFF.